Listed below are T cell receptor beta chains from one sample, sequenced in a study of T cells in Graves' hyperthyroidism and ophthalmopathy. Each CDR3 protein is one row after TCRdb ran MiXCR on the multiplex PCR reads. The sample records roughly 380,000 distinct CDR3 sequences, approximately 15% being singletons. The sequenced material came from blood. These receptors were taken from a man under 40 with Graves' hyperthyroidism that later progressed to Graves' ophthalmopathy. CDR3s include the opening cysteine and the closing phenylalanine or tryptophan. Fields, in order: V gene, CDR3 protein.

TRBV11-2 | CASSLVRGSSTDTQYF
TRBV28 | CATRGQYLTEAFF
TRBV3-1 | CASSQTREVRTDTQYF
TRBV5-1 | CASSLGGQGDNEQFF
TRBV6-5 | CASSYKGGSYEQYF
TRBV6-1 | CASSVRLAKNIQYF
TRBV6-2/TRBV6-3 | CASSAREVYNEQFF
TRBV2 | CASRDNYYEQYF
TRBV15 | CATSRDLSGRNTEAFF
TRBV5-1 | CASSLGTSAFTDTQYF
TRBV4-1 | CASSQDWGLAGDPDTQYF
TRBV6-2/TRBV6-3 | CASSLGADGYTF
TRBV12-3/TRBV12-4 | CASTFGDRNQPQHF
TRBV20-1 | CSASTYSTGELFF
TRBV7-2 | CASSLYAGQGNQPQHF
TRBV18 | CASSPPSRDNSPLHF
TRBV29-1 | CSVSRDRVDEQYF
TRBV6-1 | CASSFAGALTYGYTF
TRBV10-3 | CAIRPGQGRDEQYF
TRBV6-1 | CASSFGQGVYNEQFF
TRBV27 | CASSLVGQRNYGYTF
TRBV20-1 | CSARAMTGGDYGYTF
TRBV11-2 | CASSFLGAQETQYF
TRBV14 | CASSQGLSSEQYF
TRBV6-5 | CASSLTGGHTGELFF
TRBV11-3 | CASSLEQGGRMNTEAFF
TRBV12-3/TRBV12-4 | CASRRTETTGELFF
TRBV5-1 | CASSLARQGKATEAFF
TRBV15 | CATSRDRRSGGELFF
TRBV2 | CASSLEGLAGGSYEQYF
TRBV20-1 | CSARDGTENTEAFF
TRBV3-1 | CASSPHHRGRGNEQFF
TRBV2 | CASSEARTGGGYGYTF
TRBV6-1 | CASSEGPGSSYEQYF
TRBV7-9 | CASSLDRLRAFF
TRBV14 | CASSQGAYEKLFF
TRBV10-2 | CASSARQETQYF
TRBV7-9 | CASSSTLYEQYF
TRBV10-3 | CAISEFSGGSYEQYF
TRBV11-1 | CASSSQGRETQYF
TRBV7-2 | CASSLVGGGMNTEAFF
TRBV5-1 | CASSLDFDRADTQYF
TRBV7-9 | CASSIRTNGHEKLFF
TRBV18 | CASSSSTNLGDGYTF
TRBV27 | CASRDGQGFNEQFF
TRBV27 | CASSFSRWGSYEQYF
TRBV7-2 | CASSQWDGEKLFF
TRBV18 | CASSPSLQVTYEQYF
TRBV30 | CAWSVLSYNSPLHF
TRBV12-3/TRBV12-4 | CASSWSPRGREAFF
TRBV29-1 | CSVGLDTEAFF
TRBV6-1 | CASSSTSSGANVLTF
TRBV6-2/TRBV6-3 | CASIQAGTKAFF